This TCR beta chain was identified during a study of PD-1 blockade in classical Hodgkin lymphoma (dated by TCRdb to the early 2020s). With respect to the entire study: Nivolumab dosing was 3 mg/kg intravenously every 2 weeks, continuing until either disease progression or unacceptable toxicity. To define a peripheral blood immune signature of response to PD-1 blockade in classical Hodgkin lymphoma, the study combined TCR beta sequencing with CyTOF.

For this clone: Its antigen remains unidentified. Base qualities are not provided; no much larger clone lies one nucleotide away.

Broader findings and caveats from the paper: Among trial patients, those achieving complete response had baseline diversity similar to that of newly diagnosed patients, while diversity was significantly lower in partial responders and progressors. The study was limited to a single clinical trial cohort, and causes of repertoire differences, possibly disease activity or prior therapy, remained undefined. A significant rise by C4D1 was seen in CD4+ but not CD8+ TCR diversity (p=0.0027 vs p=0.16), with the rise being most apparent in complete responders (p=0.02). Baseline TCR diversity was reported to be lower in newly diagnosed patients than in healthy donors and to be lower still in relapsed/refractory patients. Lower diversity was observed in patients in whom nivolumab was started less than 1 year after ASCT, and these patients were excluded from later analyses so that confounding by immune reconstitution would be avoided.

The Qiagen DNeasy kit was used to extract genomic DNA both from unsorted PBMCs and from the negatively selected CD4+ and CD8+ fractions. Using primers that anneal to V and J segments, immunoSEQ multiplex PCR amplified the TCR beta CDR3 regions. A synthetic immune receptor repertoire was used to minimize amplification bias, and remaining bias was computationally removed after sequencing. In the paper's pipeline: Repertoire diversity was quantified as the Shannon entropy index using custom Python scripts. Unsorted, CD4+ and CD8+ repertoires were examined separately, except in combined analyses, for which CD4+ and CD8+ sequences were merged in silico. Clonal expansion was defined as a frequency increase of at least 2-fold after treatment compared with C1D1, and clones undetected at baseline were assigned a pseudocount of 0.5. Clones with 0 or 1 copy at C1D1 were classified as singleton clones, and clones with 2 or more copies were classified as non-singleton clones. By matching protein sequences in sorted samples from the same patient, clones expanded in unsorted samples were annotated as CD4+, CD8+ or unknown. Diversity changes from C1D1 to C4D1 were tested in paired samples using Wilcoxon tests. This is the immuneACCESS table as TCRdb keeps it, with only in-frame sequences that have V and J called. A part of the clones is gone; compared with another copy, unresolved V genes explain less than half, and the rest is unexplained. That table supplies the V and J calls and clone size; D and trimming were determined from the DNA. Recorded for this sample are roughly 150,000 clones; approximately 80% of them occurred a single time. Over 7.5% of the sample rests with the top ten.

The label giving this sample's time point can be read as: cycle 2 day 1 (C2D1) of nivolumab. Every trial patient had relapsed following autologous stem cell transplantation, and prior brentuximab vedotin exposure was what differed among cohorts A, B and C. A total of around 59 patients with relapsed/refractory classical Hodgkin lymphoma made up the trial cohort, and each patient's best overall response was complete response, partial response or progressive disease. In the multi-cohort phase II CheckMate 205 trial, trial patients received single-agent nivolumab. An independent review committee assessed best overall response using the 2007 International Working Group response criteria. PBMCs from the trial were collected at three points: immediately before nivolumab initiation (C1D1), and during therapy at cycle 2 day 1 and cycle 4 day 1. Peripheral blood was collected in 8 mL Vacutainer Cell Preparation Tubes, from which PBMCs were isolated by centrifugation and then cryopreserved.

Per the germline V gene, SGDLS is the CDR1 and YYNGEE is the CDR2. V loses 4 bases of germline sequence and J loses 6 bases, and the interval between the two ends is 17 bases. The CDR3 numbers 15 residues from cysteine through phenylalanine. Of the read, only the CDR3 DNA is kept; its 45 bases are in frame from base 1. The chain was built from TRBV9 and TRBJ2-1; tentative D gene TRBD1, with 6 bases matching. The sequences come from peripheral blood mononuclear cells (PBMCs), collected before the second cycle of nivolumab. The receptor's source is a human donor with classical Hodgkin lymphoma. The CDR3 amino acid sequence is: CASSLEGGVVNEQFF. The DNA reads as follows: TGTGCCAGCAGCTTAGAAGGGGGAGTGGTCAATGAGCAGTTCTTC.